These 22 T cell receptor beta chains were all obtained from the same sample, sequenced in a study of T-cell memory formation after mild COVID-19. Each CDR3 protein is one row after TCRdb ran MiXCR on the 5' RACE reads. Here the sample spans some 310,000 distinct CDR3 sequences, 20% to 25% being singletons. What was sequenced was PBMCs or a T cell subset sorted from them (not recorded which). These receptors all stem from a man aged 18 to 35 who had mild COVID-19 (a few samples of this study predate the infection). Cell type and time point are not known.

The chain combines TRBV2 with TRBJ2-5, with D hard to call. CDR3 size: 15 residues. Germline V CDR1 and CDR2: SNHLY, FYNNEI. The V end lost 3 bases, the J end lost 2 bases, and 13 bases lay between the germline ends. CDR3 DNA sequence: TGTGCCAGCAGTGATTTGGGTACTGGACAAGAGACCCAGTACTTC. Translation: CASSDLGTGQETQYF. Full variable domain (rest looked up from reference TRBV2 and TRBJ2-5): EPEVTQTPSHQVTQMGQEVILRCVPISNHLYFYWYRQILGQKVEFLVSFYNNEISEKSEIFDDQFSVERPDGSNFTLKIRSTKLEDSAMYFCASSDLGTGQETQYFGPGTRLLVL.

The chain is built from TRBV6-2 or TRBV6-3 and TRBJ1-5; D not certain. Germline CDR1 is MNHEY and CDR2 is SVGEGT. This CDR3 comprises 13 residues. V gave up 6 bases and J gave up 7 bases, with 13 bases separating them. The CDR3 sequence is CASSPQWKQPQHF. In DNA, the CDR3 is TGTGCCAGCAGCCCGCAGTGGAAACAGCCCCAGCATTTT.

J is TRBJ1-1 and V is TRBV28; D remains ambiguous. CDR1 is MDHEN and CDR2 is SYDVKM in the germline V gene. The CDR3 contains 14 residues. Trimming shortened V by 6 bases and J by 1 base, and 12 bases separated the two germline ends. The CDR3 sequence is CASSIGRPNTEAFF. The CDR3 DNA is TGTGCCAGCAGCATTGGGCGGCCGAACACTGAAGCTTTCTTT.

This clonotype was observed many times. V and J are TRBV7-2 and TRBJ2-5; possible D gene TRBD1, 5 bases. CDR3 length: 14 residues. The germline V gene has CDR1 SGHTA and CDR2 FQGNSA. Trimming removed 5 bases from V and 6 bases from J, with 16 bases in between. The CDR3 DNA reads TGTGCCAGCAGCCCCGACGTAGGGGCTCAGACCCAGTACTTC. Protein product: CASSPDVGAQTQYF.

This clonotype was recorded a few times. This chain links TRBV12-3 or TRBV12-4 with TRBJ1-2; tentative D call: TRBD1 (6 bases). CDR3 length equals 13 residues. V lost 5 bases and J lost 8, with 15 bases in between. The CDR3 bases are TGTGCCAGCAGTCCCCAGGGGCAGCAGGGCTACACCTTC. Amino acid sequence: CASSPQGQQGYTF.

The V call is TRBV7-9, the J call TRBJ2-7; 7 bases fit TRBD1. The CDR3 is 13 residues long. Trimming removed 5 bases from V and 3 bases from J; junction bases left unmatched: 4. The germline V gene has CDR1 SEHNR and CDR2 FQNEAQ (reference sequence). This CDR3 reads CASSPRQGYEQYF. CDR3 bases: TGTGCCAGCAGCCCCCGACAGGGCTACGAGCAGTACTTC.

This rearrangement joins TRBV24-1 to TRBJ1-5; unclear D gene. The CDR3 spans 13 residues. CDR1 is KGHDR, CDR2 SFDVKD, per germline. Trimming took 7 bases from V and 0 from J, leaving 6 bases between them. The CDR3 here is CATRGYSNQPQHF. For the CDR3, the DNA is TGTGCCACCAGGGGGTATAGCAATCAGCCCCAGCATTTT.

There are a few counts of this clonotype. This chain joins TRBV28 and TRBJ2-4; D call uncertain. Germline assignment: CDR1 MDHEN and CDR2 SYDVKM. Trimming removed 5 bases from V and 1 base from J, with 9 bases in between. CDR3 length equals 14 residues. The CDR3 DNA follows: TGTGCCAGCAGTCAGTTTAGGGCCAAAAACATTCAGTACTTC. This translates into CASSQFRAKNIQYF. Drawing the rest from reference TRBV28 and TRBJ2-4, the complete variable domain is DVKVTQSSRYLVKRTGEKVFLECVQDMDHENMFWYRQDPGLGLRLIYFSYDVKMKEKGDIPEGYSVSREKKERFSLILESASTNQTSMYLCASSQFRAKNIQYFGAGTRLSVL.

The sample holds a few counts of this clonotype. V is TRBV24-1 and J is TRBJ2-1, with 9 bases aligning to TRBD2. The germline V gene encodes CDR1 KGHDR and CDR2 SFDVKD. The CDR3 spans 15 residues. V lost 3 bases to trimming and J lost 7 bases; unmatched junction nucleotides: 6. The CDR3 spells CATSDRAGGGNEQFF. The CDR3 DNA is TGTGCCACCAGTGATCGAGCGGGGGGCGGGAATGAGCAGTTCTTC.

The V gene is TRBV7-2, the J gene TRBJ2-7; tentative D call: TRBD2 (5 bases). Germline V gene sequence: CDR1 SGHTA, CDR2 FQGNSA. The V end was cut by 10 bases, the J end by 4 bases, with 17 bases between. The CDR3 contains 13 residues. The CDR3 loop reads CATSRTPEYEQYF. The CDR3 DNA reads TGTGCCACCTCCCGGACTCCAGAATACGAGCAGTACTTC.

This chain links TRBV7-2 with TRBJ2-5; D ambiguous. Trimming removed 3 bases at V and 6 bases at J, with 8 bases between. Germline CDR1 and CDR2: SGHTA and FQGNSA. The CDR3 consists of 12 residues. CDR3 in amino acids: CASSFPRQTQYF. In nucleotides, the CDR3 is TGTGCCAGCAGCTTCCCCCGACAGACCCAGTACTTC.

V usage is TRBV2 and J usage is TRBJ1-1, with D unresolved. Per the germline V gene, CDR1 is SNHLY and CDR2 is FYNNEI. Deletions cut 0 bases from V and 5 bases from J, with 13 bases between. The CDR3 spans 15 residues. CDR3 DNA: TGTGCCAGCAGTGAAGCTCGAAGGTTAGGTACTGAAGCTTTCTTT. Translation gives CASSEARRLGTEAFF.

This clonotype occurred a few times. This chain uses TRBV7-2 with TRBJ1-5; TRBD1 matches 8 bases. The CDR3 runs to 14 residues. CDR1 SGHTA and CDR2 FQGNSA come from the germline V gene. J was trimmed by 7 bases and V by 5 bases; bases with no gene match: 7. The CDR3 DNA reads TGTGCCAGCAGCGTGGACAGGGCCGGCCAGCCCCAGCATTTT. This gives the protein CASSVDRAGQPQHF.

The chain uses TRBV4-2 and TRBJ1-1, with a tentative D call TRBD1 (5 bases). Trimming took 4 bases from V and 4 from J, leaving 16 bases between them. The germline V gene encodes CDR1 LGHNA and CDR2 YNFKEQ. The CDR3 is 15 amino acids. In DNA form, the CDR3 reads TGTGCCAGCAGCCCTGGGACGGTGTTGGGCACTGAAGCTTTCTTT. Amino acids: CASSPGTVLGTEAFF.

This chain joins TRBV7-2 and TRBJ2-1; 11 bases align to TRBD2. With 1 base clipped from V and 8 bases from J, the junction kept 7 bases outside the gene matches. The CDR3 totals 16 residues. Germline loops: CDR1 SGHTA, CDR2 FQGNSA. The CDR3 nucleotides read TGTGCCAGCAGCTTAGTTTTAGCGGGGGGGTCGGATGAGCAGTTCTTC. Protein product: CASSLVLAGGSDEQFF.

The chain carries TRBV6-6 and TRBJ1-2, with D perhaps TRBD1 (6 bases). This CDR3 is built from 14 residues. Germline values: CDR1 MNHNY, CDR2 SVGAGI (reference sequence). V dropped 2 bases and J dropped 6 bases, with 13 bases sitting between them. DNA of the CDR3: TGTGCCAGCAGTTACCCACGGGGGCTCCATGGCTACACCTTC. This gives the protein CASSYPRGLHGYTF.

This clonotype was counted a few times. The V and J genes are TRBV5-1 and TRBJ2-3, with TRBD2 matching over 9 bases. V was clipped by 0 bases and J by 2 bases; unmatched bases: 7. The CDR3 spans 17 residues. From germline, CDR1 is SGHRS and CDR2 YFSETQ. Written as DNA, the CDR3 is TGCGCCAGCAGCTTGGTGCCGAGCGGGGGGAACACAGATACGCAGTATTTT. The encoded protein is CASSLVPSGGNTDTQYF.

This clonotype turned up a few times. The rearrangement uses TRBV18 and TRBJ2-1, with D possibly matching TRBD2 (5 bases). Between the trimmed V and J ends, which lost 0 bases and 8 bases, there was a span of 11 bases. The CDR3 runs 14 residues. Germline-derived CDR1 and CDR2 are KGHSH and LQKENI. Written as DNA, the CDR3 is TGTGCCAGCTCACCACCGGCTACTAGACATGAGCAGTTCTTC. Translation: CASSPPATRHEQFF.

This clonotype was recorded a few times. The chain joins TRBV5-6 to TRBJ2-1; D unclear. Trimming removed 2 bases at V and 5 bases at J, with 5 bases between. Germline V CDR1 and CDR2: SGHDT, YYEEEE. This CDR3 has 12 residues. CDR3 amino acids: CASSFGDNEQFF. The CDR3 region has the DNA TGTGCCAGCAGCTTTGGGGACAATGAGCAGTTCTTC.

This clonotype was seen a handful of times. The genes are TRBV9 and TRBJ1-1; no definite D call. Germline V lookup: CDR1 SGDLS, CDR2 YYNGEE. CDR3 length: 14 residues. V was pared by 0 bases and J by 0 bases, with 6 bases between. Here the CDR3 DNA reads TGTGCCAGCAGCGTAGGCCGACTGAACACTGAAGCTTTCTTT. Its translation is CASSVGRLNTEAFF.

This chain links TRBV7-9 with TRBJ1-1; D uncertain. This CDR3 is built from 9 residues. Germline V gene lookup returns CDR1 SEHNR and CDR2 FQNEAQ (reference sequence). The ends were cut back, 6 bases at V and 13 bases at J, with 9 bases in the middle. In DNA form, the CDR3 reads TGTGCCAGCAGTTCCGGAGGTTTCTTT. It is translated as CASSSGGFF.

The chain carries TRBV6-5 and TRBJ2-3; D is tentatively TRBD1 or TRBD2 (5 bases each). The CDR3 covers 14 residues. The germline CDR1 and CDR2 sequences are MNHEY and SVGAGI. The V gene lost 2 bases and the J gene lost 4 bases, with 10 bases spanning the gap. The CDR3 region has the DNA TGTGCCAGCAGTTACGTTGGGGGTGCAGATACGCAGTATTTT. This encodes CASSYVGGADTQYF.